The rows below give T cell receptor beta chains drawn from one sample of a study of identical twins. TCRdb re-called the 5' RACE reads with MiXCR, one entry per CDR3 protein. The table records around 95,000 distinct CDR3 sequences, 5.5% to 7% of them present only once. Sample: memory T cells sorted from blood. The origin of the receptors is a woman in her forties or fifties in good health. Both conserved end residues are part of each CDR3. A D gene is named only where the DNA matches it firmly. A clone size is listed for some rows: how often the clone was seen (once, few, many), or a class if it is expanded.

V	D	size	J	CDR3	DNA
TRBV6-2/TRBV6-3	.	many	TRBJ2-5	CASSDGTHQETQYF	TGTGCCAGCAGTGACGGGACTCACCAAGAGACCCAGTACTTC
TRBV6-5	TRBD1	many	TRBJ2-1	CASTADRVGEQFF	TGTGCCAGCACCGCGGACAGGGTTGGTGAGCAGTTCTTC
TRBV29-1	.	few	TRBJ2-2	CSVRRGGRELFF	TGCAGCGTTCGCAGGGGAGGGCGGGAGCTGTTTTTT
TRBV15	TRBD1	many	TRBJ2-2	CATSQDRETGELFF	TGTGCCACCAGTCAAGACAGGGAAACCGGGGAGCTGTTTTTT
TRBV12-3/TRBV12-4	TRBD1	few	TRBJ2-2	CASSLDRGTYGELFF	TGTGCCAGCAGCCTGGACAGGGGGACATACGGGGAGCTGTTTTTT
TRBV7-9	TRBD1	many	TRBJ1-6	CASSLGGFRGPSESSYNSPLHF	TGTGCCAGCAGCTTAGGAGGCTTCAGGGGGCCGAGCGAGAGCTCCTATAATTCACCCCTCCACTTT
TRBV7-9	.	.	TRBJ1-2	CASNMLRYGYTF	TGTGCCAGCAACATGCTACGGTATGGCTACACCTTC
TRBV6-6	TRBD1	many	TRBJ1-1	CASRPDRGEAFF	TGTGCCAGCAGACCAGACAGGGGCGAAGCTTTCTTT
TRBV6-1	TRBD1	many	TRBJ1-6	CASSVFDRGGSPLHF	TGTGCCAGCAGTGTTTTCGACAGGGGTGGTTCACCCCTCCACTTT
TRBV18	.	.	TRBJ1-4	CASSPNGGREKLFF	TGTGCCAGCTCACCGAACGGGGGGAGAGAAAAACTGTTTTTT
TRBV5-6	TRBD1	.	TRBJ1-1	CASSLAGTGMNTEAFF	TGTGCCAGCAGCTTGGCCGGGACAGGTATGAACACTGAAGCTTTCTTT
TRBV29-1	.	many	TRBJ1-4	CSVDGGTNEKLFF	TGCAGCGTTGACGGGGGGACTAATGAAAAACTGTTTTTT
TRBV12-3/TRBV12-4	.	.	TRBJ2-7	CASSSQGTYEQYF	TGTGCCAGCAGTTCTCAGGGTACCTACGAGCAGTACTTC
TRBV21-1	.	few	TRBJ2-5	CASSKGGGGETQYF	TGTGCCAGCAGCAAAGGAGGGGGAGGAGAGACCCAGTACTTC
TRBV10-2	.	many	TRBJ1-6	CASSEQTGVNSPLHF	TGCGCCAGCAGTGAGCAGACCGGGGTTAATTCACCCCTCCACTTT
TRBV27	TRBD1	.	TRBJ1-1	CASSFYGVQGGTEAFF	TGTGCCAGCAGTTTCTACGGAGTGCAGGGGGGCACTGAAGCTTTCTTT
TRBV4-2	.	many	TRBJ2-5	CASSQAPGRETQYF	TGTGCCAGCAGCCAAGCGCCGGGGAGAGAGACCCAGTACTTC
TRBV10-3	.	many	TRBJ2-3	CAISERNPTDTQYF	TGTGCCATCAGTGAGCGGAACCCCACAGATACGCAGTATTTT
TRBV20-1	.	many	TRBJ2-3	CSALVGDTQYF	TGCAGTGCCCTTGTGGGAGATACGCAGTATTTT
TRBV29-1	.	many	TRBJ2-5	CSVGHGQKETQYF	TGCAGCGTTGGGCACGGACAGAAAGAGACCCAGTACTTC
TRBV6-5	TRBD1	many	TRBJ1-2	CASTTGIGYTF	TGTGCCAGCACGACAGGGATCGGCTACACCTTC
TRBV20-1	.	many	TRBJ1-2	CSARDWGQGYGYTF	TGCAGTGCTAGAGACTGGGGGCAGGGCTATGGCTACACCTTC
TRBV20-1	.	.	TRBJ2-3	CSASTRETDTQYF	TGCAGTGCTAGTACCCGGGAGACAGATACGCAGTATTTT
TRBV28	TRBD1	many	TRBJ1-2	CASTGFRGLDYGYTF	TGTGCCAGCACAGGATTCAGGGGGTTAGACTATGGCTACACCTTC
TRBV24-1	.	many	TRBJ2-2	CATSDPGFGELFF	TGTGCCACCAGTGATCCCGGCTTCGGGGAGCTGTTTTTT
TRBV2	.	many	TRBJ2-1	CASRRGGEQFF	TGTGCCAGCCGCAGGGGGGGAGAGCAGTTCTTC
TRBV24-1	.	many	TRBJ2-3	CATCGSSSTDTQYF	TGTGCCACCTGTGGTTCGTCTAGCACAGATACGCAGTATTTT
TRBV7-9	.	.	TRBJ1-3	CASSPSSGNTIYF	TGTGCCAGCAGCCCCTCTTCTGGAAACACCATATATTTT
TRBV7-8	.	many	TRBJ2-1	CASSLGGVGQFF	TGTGCCAGCAGCTTAGGCGGAGTTGGGCAGTTCTTC
TRBV19	.	.	TRBJ1-2	CASSIPGTYGYTF	TGTGCCAGTAGTATACCTGGGACCTATGGCTACACCTTC
TRBV7-8	.	many	TRBJ1-2	CASGVLGGYTF	TGTGCCAGCGGCGTCTTGGGGGGCTACACCTTC